Below, 22 T cell receptor beta chains from the same sample are listed, as sequenced in a study of shared clonotypes between healthy human individuals (dated by TCRdb to about 2020). Library preparation employed the immunoSEQ multiplex PCR assay. TCRdb retrieved this table from immuneACCESS and kept in-frame rearrangements only. Not all clones are present; in checked studies, unresolved V genes account for under half, and no reason is known for the remainder. This sample holds millions of clones; over 90% were observed only once. About 0.37% of the sample rests with the top ten. The sequencing sample was made of naive CD4+ T cells from PBMCs. Taken with the paper, the label for cell subset or site translates to: CD45RA+ positively selected. The receptors come from a man between 18 and 29 years old in good health. Some clones in this sample may be carry-over from other donors' samples.

This chain joins TRBV4-1 and TRBJ2-3; 8 bases agree with TRBD1. Germline-derived CDR1 and CDR2 are MGHRA and YSYEKL. The CDR3 is 17 amino acids. Germline trimming cut 0 bases from V and 0 bases from J; bases unmatched to any gene: 5. The CDR3 here is CASSQEGQGASTDTQYF. CDR3 nucleotides: TGCGCCAGCAGCCAAGAGGGCCAGGGGGCCAGCACAGATACGCAGTATTTT.

V and J are TRBV7-8 and TRBJ1-5, with 9 bases aligning to TRBD1. V trimming: 5 bases; J trimming: 1 base; junction bases outside the gene matches: 9. The germline V gene encodes CDR1 SGHVS and CDR2 FQNEAQ. CDR3 size: 17 residues. Written as DNA, the CDR3 is TGTGCCAGCAGCAAGCGGGACAGGGTTTCCAGCAATCAGCCCCAGCATTTT. Translation: CASSKRDRVSSNQPQHF.

The rearrangement joins TRBV6-5 to TRBJ2-1; D might be TRBD1 (5 bases). The CDR3 length is 13 residues. V was shortened by 6 bases and J by 4 bases, with 10 bases between the two germline ends. From germline, CDR1 is MNHEY and CDR2 SVGAGI. The CDR3 loop is CASSATVYNEQFF. The DNA for the CDR3 is TGTGCCAGCAGCGCGACAGTTTACAATGAGCAGTTCTTC.

The genes are TRBV5-4 and TRBJ1-1, with D possibly being TRBD1 (6 bases). V lost 0 bases and J lost 10, with 16 bases in between. Germline CDR1 and CDR2: SGHNT and YYREEE (reference sequence). The CDR3 has 14 residues. As DNA, the CDR3 is TGTGCCAGCAGCTTGGCTGGGGGGGGCCCGAGAGCTTTCTTT. Its translation: CASSLAGGGPRAFF. Looking up the rest from reference TRBV5-4 and TRBJ1-1 gives the full variable domain: ETGVTQSPTHLIKTRGQQVTLRCSSQSGHNTVSWYQQALGQGPQFIFQYYREEENGRGNFPPRFSGLQFPNYSSELNVNALELDDSALYLCASSLAGGGPRAFFGQGTRLTVV.

The chain carries TRBV20-1 and TRBJ1-2; TRBD1 might be the D (5 bases). V was clipped by 6 bases and J by 8 bases, with 13 bases between them. This CDR3 contains 11 residues. Germline-derived CDR1 and CDR2 are DFQATT and SNEGSKA (reference sequence). CDR3 DNA sequence: TGCAGTGCCCTGGGGGAAGGAGGCTACACCTTC. It codes for CSALGEGGYTF.

The CDR3 nucleotides read TGCGCCAGCAGCCAACCGGAACAGGGTTTAGGAGAGACCCAGTACTTC. Its protein is CASSQPEQGLGETQYF. This chain joins TRBV4-1 and TRBJ2-5; a possible D gene is TRBD1 (6 bases). V gave up 2 bases and J gave up 4 bases, with 17 bases separating them. The CDR3 loop spans 16 amino acids. Germline CDR1 reads MGHRA; CDR2 reads YSYEKL.

Written as DNA, the CDR3 is TGTGCCAGCAGCTTGGCCTCTAATGTTGGGGCCAACGTCCTGACTTTC. It codes for CASSLASNVGANVLTF. The chain links TRBV5-4 to TRBJ2-6, with no clear D. This CDR3 is built from 16 residues. V lost 0 bases to trimming and J lost 3 bases, with 10 bases between them. Germline assignment: CDR1 SGHNT and CDR2 YYREEE (reference sequence).

V usage is TRBV19 and J usage is TRBJ2-7; D is possibly TRBD2 (6 bases). CDR3 length: 16 amino acids. The V end was cut by 1 base, the J end by 3 bases, with 16 bases between. Germline assignment: CDR1 LNHDA and CDR2 SQIVND (reference sequence). The CDR3 region has the DNA TGTGCCAGTAGTATAGGAGGGCAGGGAGGAGACTACGAGCAGTACTTC. Protein: CASSIGGQGGDYEQYF. Complete variable domain (other parts from reference TRBV19 and TRBJ2-7): DGGITQSPKYLFRKEGQNVTLSCEQNLNHDAMYWYRQDPGQGLRLIYYSQIVNDFQKGDIAEGYSVSREKKESFPLTVTSAQKNPTAFYLCASSIGGQGGDYEQYFGPGTRLTVT.

Remarks on this clone: The sample holds other DNA sequences that translate to the same CDR3. The gene calls are TRBV18 and TRBJ1-1; 7 bases map to TRBD1. Trimming removed 3 bases from V and 1 base from J; junction bases left unmatched: 2. The CDR3 is 14 amino acids. The germline V gene encodes CDR1 KGHSH and CDR2 LQKENI. The CDR3 region is CASSPQGGNTEAFF. CDR3 DNA: TGTGCCAGCTCACCCCAGGGGGGGAACACTGAAGCTTTCTTT. The whole variable domain, remainder taken from reference TRBV18 and TRBJ1-1, is NAGVMQNPRHLVRRRGQEARLRCSPMKGHSHVYWYRQLPEEGLKFMVYLQKENIIDESGMPKERFSAEFPKEGPSILRIQQVVRGDSAAYFCASSPQGGNTEAFFGQGTRLTVV.

The chain carries TRBV30 and TRBJ2-4; TRBD2 matches at 14 bases. This CDR3 contains 21 residues. Germline V lookup: CDR1 GTSNPN, CDR2 SVGIG (reference sequence). V was clipped by 7 bases and J by 0 bases; unmatched bases: 20. CDR3 sequence: CASTAGTSGSVRMIAKNIQYF. CDR3 nucleotides: TGTGCCTCCACGGCGGGGACTAGCGGGAGTGTCCGGATGATAGCCAAAAACATTCAGTACTTC.

V gene TRBV28 combines with J gene TRBJ1-4, with D possibly TRBD1 on 6 matching bases. Trimming took 4 bases from V and 13 from J, leaving 16 bases between them. The CDR3 runs 13 residues. CDR1 is MDHEN and CDR2 is SYDVKM in the germline V gene. CDR3 protein: CASSSNPEGGLFF. Written as DNA, the CDR3 is TGTGCCAGCAGTTCAAACCCCGAGGGGGGACTGTTTTTT.

The chain combines TRBV11-2 with TRBJ2-1; D call uncertain. This CDR3 contains 12 residues. Between the trimmed V and J ends, which lost 5 bases and 6 bases, there was a span of 8 bases. Germline CDR1 and CDR2: SGHAT and FQNNGV. The CDR3 region is CASSIPGNEQFF. In DNA form, the CDR3 reads TGTGCCAGCAGCATCCCAGGCAATGAGCAGTTCTTC.

J is TRBJ2-5 and V is TRBV6-6; D call uncertain. The CDR3 length is 14 residues. Germline V lookup: CDR1 MNHNY, CDR2 SVGAGI (reference sequence). Trimming took 6 bases from V and 2 from J, leaving 13 bases between them. CDR3: CASSLTVNQETQYF. CDR3 nucleotide sequence: TGTGCCAGCAGCCTGACGGTTAATCAAGAGACCCAGTACTTC.

The chain recombines TRBV30 with TRBJ2-1; possible D gene TRBD2, 5 bases. The ends were cut back, 0 bases at V and 0 bases at J, with 21 bases in the middle. The CDR3 covers 19 residues. Germline CDR1 is GTSNPN and CDR2 is SVGIG (reference sequence). This chain's CDR3 is CAWSVLVPRGRRSYNEQFF. In DNA, the CDR3 is TGTGCCTGGAGTGTACTTGTCCCTAGAGGGAGACGCTCCTACAATGAGCAGTTCTTC.

This clone occurred once. The gene calls are TRBV29-1 and TRBJ2-2; the D gene is possibly TRBD1 (5 bases). The germline gives CDR1 SQVTM, CDR2 ANQGSEA. V was clipped by 6 bases and J by 8 bases, with 13 bases between them. The CDR3 extends over 12 amino acids. The CDR3 sequence is CSVPQGRGELFF. DNA of the CDR3: TGCAGCGTACCTCAGGGTAGGGGGGAGCTGTTTTTT.

This clone was detected once. J is TRBJ2-1 and V is TRBV7-9, with unresolved D. Per germline, CDR1 SEHNR and CDR2 FQNEAQ (reference sequence). The CDR3 sequence is 13 residues long. Trimming removed 1 base at V and 11 bases at J, with 12 bases between. CDR3 residues: CASSLEGGRQQFF. DNA for the CDR3: TGTGCCAGCAGCTTAGAGGGTGGTCGCCAGCAGTTCTTC.

The CDR3 bases are TGCAGCGTAGCGCCTCAGGTAGAGTTCTTC. Amino acids: CSVAPQVEFF. This rearrangement joins TRBV29-1 to TRBJ2-1; D is unclear. Deletions cut 6 bases from V and 14 bases from J, with 14 bases between. The CDR3 is 10 amino acids. Germline V gene lookup returns CDR1 SQVTM and CDR2 ANQGSEA.

This rearrangement joins TRBV5-1 to TRBJ2-7; the match to TRBD2 covers 9 bases. This CDR3 is built from 16 residues. V lost 4 bases to trimming and J lost 0 bases; unmatched junction nucleotides: 8. CDR1 and CDR2 from the germline V gene are SGHRS and YFSETQ. CDR3 amino acids: CASSRDGSGSSYEQYF. Written as DNA, the CDR3 is TGCGCCAGCAGCCGCGACGGTAGCGGGAGCTCCTACGAGCAGTACTTC.

This rearrangement joins TRBV4-1 to TRBJ2-5; 9 nucleotides agree with TRBD2. The germline gives CDR1 MGHRA, CDR2 YSYEKL. V dropped 3 bases and J dropped 1; count of bases not matched to a gene: 6. The CDR3 has 16 residues. This CDR3 reads CASSHHGTSTQETQYF. CDR3 DNA sequence: TGCGCCAGCAGCCATCACGGGACTAGCACCCAAGAGACCCAGTACTTC.

The CDR3 loop reads CASSPSRPQAAGNTIYF. The DNA for the CDR3 is TGTGCCAGCAGCCCGTCGCGGCCCCAGGCGGCTGGAAACACCATATATTTT. The chain has TRBV7-9 and TRBJ1-3; no clear D. This CDR3 spans 17 amino acids. V lost 5 bases, J lost 2 bases, and 19 bases lay in between. CDR1 SEHNR and CDR2 FQNEAQ come from the germline V gene (reference sequence).

The chain uses TRBV18 and TRBJ2-3; D is perhaps TRBD1 (6 bases). From germline, CDR1 is KGHSH and CDR2 LQKENI. This CDR3 spans 15 amino acids. V shed 1 base and J shed 0 bases, with 8 bases lying between them. For the CDR3, the DNA is TGTGCCAGCTCACCACTCCAGGGGAGCACAGATACGCAGTATTTT. It encodes CASSPLQGSTDTQYF.

This CDR3 is CASSGGRRETGTDTQYF. The CDR3 DNA reads as TGTGCCAGCAGCGGGGGACGGCGGGAGACGGGGACAGATACGCAGTATTTT. The chain is built from TRBV9 and TRBJ2-3; 7 bases line up with TRBD2. The CDR3 totals 17 residues. J was trimmed by 3 bases and V by 3 bases; bases with no gene match: 13. Germline V lookup: CDR1 SGDLS, CDR2 YYNGEE.